The 13 T cell receptor beta chains below come from one sample, sequenced in a study of cytomegalovirus exposure and HLA in healthy donors. Clones were sequenced by immunoSEQ multiplex PCR, and TCRdb holds only the in-frame ones, with some missing. The table shows 110,000 to 150,000 clones, with almost 85% occurring only once. Sequencing input: PBMCs. All receptors come from a woman younger than 45 in good health and CMV-seronegative.

The chain joins TRBV7-2 to TRBJ2-4; D is perhaps TRBD2 (5 bases). Trimming stripped 2 bases from V and 1 base from J, with 9 bases between. The CDR3 runs 15 residues. Germline V gene data show CDR1 as SGHTA and CDR2 as FQGNSA. The CDR3 loop is CASSLTPGAKNIQYF. CDR3 sequence (DNA): TGTGCCAGCAGCTTAACCCCGGGGGCCAAAAACATTCAGTACTTC.

The chain recombines TRBV6-1 with TRBJ2-7; no definite D call. CDR1 is MNHNS, CDR2 SASEGT, per germline. The CDR3 runs 11 residues. Trimming took off 6 bases at V and 1 base at J, with 4 bases between the two ends. The DNA for the CDR3 is TGTGCCAGCAGACAGTCCTACGAGCAGTACTTC. Encoded protein: CASRQSYEQYF.

The J gene is TRBJ1-2, the V gene TRBV7-9; the match to TRBD1 covers 7 bases. The CDR3 covers 14 residues. The J segment lost 5 bases and the V segment lost 3 bases, leaving 6 bases of the junction unmatched. CDR1 and CDR2 from the germline V gene are SEHNR and FQNEAQ (reference sequence). CDR3 amino acids: CASSFPQGFYGYTF. CDR3 in DNA: TGTGCCAGCAGCTTCCCACAGGGGTTTTATGGCTACACCTTC.

The genes are TRBV5-6 and TRBJ1-2, with a weak D call TRBD1 (6 bases). The CDR3 totals 12 residues. V lost 2 bases, J lost 11 bases, and 13 bases lay in between. Germline assignment: CDR1 SGHDT and CDR2 YYEEEE. CDR3 amino acids: CASSLFRGGYTF. CDR3 DNA: TGTGCCAGCAGCTTATTCAGGGGAGGGTACACCTTC.

The chain combines TRBV7-3 with TRBJ2-2; 9 nucleotides agree with TRBD1. The germline V gene has CDR1 SGHTA and CDR2 FQGTGA. The CDR3 totals 17 residues. With 5 bases clipped from V and 4 bases from J, the junction kept 11 bases outside the gene matches. CDR3 in amino acids: CASSPRGTGTSTGELFF. As DNA, the CDR3 is TGTGCCAGCAGCCCCCGGGGGACAGGGACTTCCACCGGGGAGCTGTTTTTT.

This chain uses TRBV5-1 with TRBJ2-3, with 11 bases fitting TRBD2. V shed 4 bases, J shed 1 base, and the junction held 2 bases outside the gene matches. There are 15 residues in the CDR3. The germline gives CDR1 SGHRS, CDR2 YFSETQ. Here the CDR3 DNA reads TGCGCCAGCAGCGGGGGACTAGCGGGCACAGATACGCAGTATTTT. Its protein product is CASSGGLAGTDTQYF. The whole variable domain, filled in from reference TRBV5-1 and TRBJ2-3, reads KAGVTQTPRYLIKTRGQQVTLSCSPISGHRSVSWYQQTPGQGLQFLFEYFSETQRNKGNFPGRFSGRQFSNSRSEMNVSTLELGDSALYLCASSGGLAGTDTQYFGPGTRLTVL.

The gene calls are TRBV6-1 and TRBJ1-2, with 9 bases fitting TRBD1. This CDR3 comprises 15 residues. The germline gives CDR1 MNHNS, CDR2 SASEGT. V lost 5 bases, J lost 4 bases, and 8 bases stayed unmatched. The CDR3 DNA reads TGTGCCAGCAGTCCGCTACAGGGGGCTATCTATGGCTACACCTTC. This sequence encodes CASSPLQGAIYGYTF.

The chain is built from TRBV12-5 and TRBJ1-3; possible D gene TRBD1, 5 bases. The V and J ends lost 3 bases and 2 bases respectively, with 8 bases between them. CDR1 LGHNT and CDR2 FRNRAP come from the germline V gene. CDR3 length: 14 amino acids. This CDR3 reads CASGFGGTGNTIYF. The CDR3 DNA reads as TGTGCTAGTGGTTTTGGGGGGACTGGAAACACCATATATTTT.

This clone was recorded once. The rearrangement uses TRBV2 and TRBJ2-2; 9 bases are shared with TRBD2. Germline trimming cut 4 bases from V and 5 bases from J; bases unmatched to any gene: 5. CDR3 length equals 15 residues. CDR1 and CDR2 (germline): SNHLY, FYNNEI. Here the CDR3 DNA reads TGTGCCAGCAGTGGTAGCGGGGGTTGGACCGGGGAGCTGTTTTTT. Amino acid sequence: CASSGSGGWTGELFF.

The chain uses TRBV27 and TRBJ1-4, with 8 positions matching TRBD1. After removal of 6 bases from V and 0 bases from J, the junction contained 0 bases not matched to a gene. The germline CDR1 and CDR2 sequences are MNHEY and SMNVEV (reference sequence). The CDR3 loop spans 14 amino acids. The CDR3 sequence: CASRTGATNEKLFF. In nucleotides, the CDR3 is TGTGCCAGCAGGACAGGGGCAACTAATGAAAAACTGTTTTTT.

The chain couples TRBV5-4 to TRBJ1-2; D remains unclear. The V end was cut by 0 bases, the J end by 2 bases, with 5 bases between. The CDR3 consists of 13 residues. Germline loops: CDR1 SGHNT, CDR2 YYREEE (reference sequence). This chain's CDR3 is CASSLDRNYGYTF. Written as DNA, the CDR3 is TGTGCCAGCAGCTTGGACAGAAACTATGGCTACACCTTC.

There are a few counts of this clone. The V and J genes are TRBV18 and TRBJ2-7; D perhaps matches TRBD1 (7 bases). This CDR3 has 15 residues. Germline V gives CDR1 KGHSH, CDR2 LQKENI. V was shortened by 3 bases and J by 6 bases, with 18 bases between the two germline ends. DNA of the CDR3: TGTGCCAGCTCACCGAAAAGAGGAGGGGGCTCCGAGCAGTACTTC. Its protein is CASSPKRGGGSEQYF.

In its sample, this clone was seen once. The chain uses TRBV4-1 and TRBJ2-1; the match to TRBD2 covers 9 bases. Germline V gene lookup returns CDR1 MGHRA and CDR2 YSYEKL. This CDR3 comprises 15 residues. Losses at the gene ends were 3 bases for V and 4 bases for J; bases not matched to a gene: 4. CDR3: CASSHSGGRYNEQFF. DNA of the CDR3: TGCGCCAGCAGCCATAGCGGGGGACGTTACAATGAGCAGTTCTTC.